One and the same sample provided the 14 T cell receptor beta chains below, sequenced in a study of Graves' ophthalmopathy and Graves' hyperthyroidism. Transcripts of RNA were the source for amplifying TCR beta CDR3 regions. HTBI primers primed a first-round RT-PCR, and a second-round multiplex PCR followed. TCRdb recomputed calls from the multiplex PCR reads with MiXCR, one row per CDR3 protein. The profile shows fewer than 600,000 distinct CDR3 sequences, over 13% of them singletons. Sequenced sample: blood. Receptors were obtained from a woman in her thirties with Graves' ophthalmopathy.

This clonotype was counted many times. This chain joins TRBV19 and TRBJ1-1; a weak D match, TRBD1 (6 bases). Germline loops: CDR1 LNHDA, CDR2 SQIVND (reference sequence). Trimming pared 7 bases from V and 8 bases from J, leaving 23 bases between. The CDR3 extends over 15 amino acids. CDR3 nucleotides: TGTGCCAGTACCCCCCGCACAGGGTATCTAAGGGAAGCTTTCTTT. Amino acid sequence: CASTPRTGYLREAFF.

This clonotype was observed a single time. The V and J genes are TRBV28 and TRBJ2-7, with D possibly matching TRBD1 (6 bases). CDR3 length equals 12 residues. V was cut by 7 bases and J by 7 bases, with 14 bases left in between. The germline CDR1 and CDR2 sequences are MDHEN and SYDVKM. Here the CDR3 reads CASTVGAREQYF. CDR3 DNA: TGTGCCAGCACCGTGGGGGCGCGTGAGCAGTACTTC.

This clonotype was seen a few times. A clone one base away is much larger, so this may be a read error. The gene calls are TRBV15 and TRBJ1-3, with D possibly matching TRBD1 (6 bases). This CDR3 is built from 15 residues. Trimming took 0 bases from V and 2 from J, leaving 8 bases between them. Germline V lookup: CDR1 LNHNV, CDR2 YYDKDF (reference sequence). CDR3 amino acids: CATSRDRGPGNTIYF. The CDR3 DNA reads as TGTGCCACCAGCAGAGATCGGGGGCCTGGAAACACCATATATTTT.

In its sample, this clonotype was seen many times. The V and J genes are TRBV19 and TRBJ1-5; 8 nucleotides agree with TRBD1. Germline assignment: CDR1 LNHDA and CDR2 SQIVND (reference sequence). This CDR3 is 16 amino acids long. The V and J ends lost 5 bases and 1 base, in that order; junction bases with no gene match: 7. CDR3 residues: CASSSRTGLSNQPQHF. The CDR3 region has the DNA TGTGCCAGTAGTTCTCGGACAGGGTTGAGCAATCAGCCCCAGCATTTT.

This clonotype has a count of ten or more. The chain carries TRBV28 and TRBJ1-6; D remains unclear. The ends were cut back, 4 bases at V and 14 bases at J, with 18 bases in the middle. CDR1 is MDHEN and CDR2 is SYDVKM in the germline V gene. The CDR3 sequence is 14 residues long. DNA of the CDR3: TGTGCCAGCAGTTCCGGGCAAGAGCCTGGGGCCCTCCACTTT. It codes for CASSSGQEPGALHF.

This clonotype was seen repeatedly, ten times or more. V and J are TRBV27 and TRBJ2-2; TRBD2 matches 8 bases. This CDR3 comprises 14 residues. The germline V gene has CDR1 MNHEY and CDR2 SMNVEV (reference sequence). The V gene end was trimmed by 9 bases and the J gene end by 8 bases; junction bases not matched to a gene: 11. CDR3: CASREGLGIGELFF. The CDR3 region has the DNA TGTGCCAGTCGGGAGGGCCTTGGTATTGGGGAGCTGTTTTTT.

This clonotype was detected ten times or more. The V gene is TRBV19, the J gene TRBJ2-2, with 8 bases fitting TRBD1. The CDR3 extends over 14 amino acids. Germline CDR1 LNHDA, CDR2 SQIVND (reference sequence). J lost 0 bases, V lost 9 bases, and 3 bases had no gene match. The DNA of the CDR3 is TGTGCCAGCCGACAGGGGCCGAACACCGGGGAGCTGTTTTTT. Protein: CASRQGPNTGELFF.

This clonotype occurred many times. The CDR3 here is CASSVEASRKETQYF. In nucleotides, the CDR3 is TGTGCCAGCAGCGTAGAGGCCAGCAGGAAAGAGACCCAGTACTTC. V and J are TRBV9 and TRBJ2-5; D is ambiguous. In germline, CDR1 is SGDLS, CDR2 YYNGEE. This CDR3 contains 15 residues. With 0 bases removed from V and 3 bases from J, the gap between germline ends came to 12 bases.

Of note for this clonotype: The junction shows a germline mismatch at one end, possibly a read error. The rearrangement uses TRBV28 and TRBJ1-5; D remains unclear. There are 14 residues in the CDR3. Germline lookup yields CDR1 MDHEN and CDR2 SYDVKM. CDR3 bases: TGTGCCAGCAGTTTAGCCGTCCGCAATCAGCCTCAGCATTTT. Amino acid sequence: CASSLAVRNQPQHF.

This clonotype was seen repeatedly, ten times or more. V and J are TRBV14 and TRBJ2-7; no clear D gene. CDR1 and CDR2 from the germline V gene are SGHDN and FVKESK. The CDR3 runs to 13 residues. Trimming cost V 2 bases and J 7 bases, with 12 bases left between them. CDR3 region: CASSQSSGGEQYF. The CDR3 nucleotides read TGTGCCAGCAGCCAATCCTCGGGTGGGGAGCAGTACTTC.

To note about this clonotype: A much larger clonotype is one base distant, so this may be a read error. The gene calls are TRBV5-1 and TRBJ1-1; D gene unclear. Trimming removed 0 bases from V and 4 bases from J, with 13 bases in between. Looked up from germline, CDR1 is SGHRS and CDR2 is YFSETQ. The CDR3 runs 15 residues. CDR3 amino acids: CASSLAPGGVTEAFF. CDR3 coding DNA: TGCGCCAGCAGCTTGGCCCCAGGCGGAGTCACTGAAGCTTTCTTT.

This clonotype was recorded a few times. The CDR3 region has the DNA TGTGCCAGCGGTAGGGTCTTTGAAAAACTGTTTTTT. Translation: CASGRVFEKLFF. This chain links TRBV11-2 with TRBJ1-4; unclear D gene. The CDR3 runs 12 residues. V shed 8 bases and J shed 7 bases, with 11 bases lying between them. The germline V gene has CDR1 SGHAT and CDR2 FQNNGV.

The sample holds many counts of this clonotype. The chain employs TRBV6-1 and TRBJ1-5; a weak D match, TRBD1 (6 bases). The CDR3 is 16 amino acids. Germline V gives CDR1 MNHNS, CDR2 SASEGT. V was pared by 4 bases and J by 3 bases, with 16 bases between. CDR3 nucleotides: TGTGCCAGCAGTGGTTCTGAGGGGGAGGACAATCAGCCCCAGCATTTT. This codes for CASSGSEGEDNQPQHF.

This clonotype has ten or more counts. The chain recombines TRBV12-5 with TRBJ2-7, with 7 bases that match TRBD2. The germline gives CDR1 LGHNT, CDR2 FRNRAP. With V trimmed by 10 bases and J by 0 bases, 9 bases remained unmatched. The CDR3 has 14 residues. The CDR3 DNA reads as TGTGCTACTGCGACGGGGGGAAACTCCTACGAGCAGTACTTC. Translated, it gives CATATGGNSYEQYF.